This T cell receptor (beta chain) is from a study of blood T cell repertoires in COVID-19 (dated by TCRdb to between 2020 and 2021). For context, the study as a whole: Collaborator samples came from the United States, Italy and Spain and covered acute and convalescent phases of COVID-19. The material from the prospective study consisted of cDNA or gDNA derived from T cells, B-cell-depleted T cells, or PBMCs. Samples were obtained from the ongoing ImmuneRACE study (first 160 participants) and from over 1,000 subjects provided by 6 global collaborators. Subjects who had been exposed to COVID-19, were actively infected with it, or had recovered from it provided the deeply sampled blood TCRbeta repertoires that made up the dataset. Sample metadata almost always included a de-identified subject ID, COVID-19 status, age in years and sex. Where HLA class I and class II types were available, the types were taken from metadata supplied by the sample provider, not from assay-based typing. The repertoires were released in a freely available public database meant as a resource for research on the immune response to SARS-CoV-2. What the authors observed across the whole study: Clinical and demographic metadata were provided uncurated, with the amount varying by source and participant.

Participants in the prospective study were enrolled through a virtual design, were aged roughly 18 to 100 years, and lived in about two dozen United States geographic areas. In the prospective study, cohorts were assigned on the basis of participant-reported clinical history obtained from a screening survey and a study questionnaire. For ImmuneRACE Cohort 3, a participant was defined as recovered based on two consecutive negative NP/OP PCR tests, clearance by a healthcare professional, or resolution of symptoms. In the prospective study, mobile phlebotomists collected whole blood, serum and a nasopharyngeal or oropharyngeal swab from each participant. Over a roughly 2-month period, participants in the prospective study had the option of providing additional blood draws and questionnaires. Prospective study blood samples were shipped either frozen or at room temperature before DNA extraction. TCRbeta CDR3 regions were amplified from genomic DNA using the immunoSEQ Assay, a bias-controlled multiplex PCR. The study's processing was this. The number of nucleated cells in each sample was estimated from the amplification of reference gene primers within the assay. To quantify the absolute abundance of each unique TCRbeta CDR3 rearrangement, sequence reads were collapsed and filtered. For each sample, productive Simpson clonality was calculated as the square root of Simpson's diversity index across productive rearrangements. The source is immuneACCESS, and TCRdb retained only in-frame sequences with V and J called. Part of the clones is not carried over; for the studies checked, unresolved V genes explain less than half of this, and the remainder is unexplained. D and trimming come from the DNA, and the V and J calls and clone size come from that table. This sample lists some 400,000 clones; approximately 92% were detected once. The ten largest account for around 1.1% of the sample.

The germline V gene (reference sequence) yields SEHNR for CDR1 and FQNEAQ for CDR2. Germline trimming: 5 bases from V, 6 bases from J; junction bases outside gene matches: 8. Reading from cysteine to phenylalanine, the CDR3 counts 14 amino acids. Only the CDR3 portion is preserved as DNA: 42 bases, with reading frame beginning at the first base. Regarding this clone: Its antigen is unknown. No base quality values were provided; no much bigger clone lies one nucleotide off.

The rearranged segments are TRBV7-9 and TRBJ2-7; 9 bases in the junction line up with TRBD1. The sequence came from a man aged 25-45 years who had recovered from COVID-19. Sequenced input: PBMCs or T cells enriched from blood (not recorded which). The nucleotide sequence is given as TGTGCCAGCAGCACCGGGACAGGGCGCTCCGAGCAGTACTTC. The encoded protein is CASSTGTGRSEQYF. When the CDR3 is completed using the reference TRBV7-9 and TRBJ2-7 genes on either side, the full variable domain is DTGVSQNPRHKITKRGQNVTFRCDPISEHNRLYWYRQTLGQGPEFLTYFQNEAQLEKSRLLSDRFSAERPKGSFSTLEIQRTEQGDSAMYLCASSTGTGRSEQYFGPGTRLTVT.